This entry is about one T cell receptor beta chain. Its antigen is undetermined. Germline CDR1 reads MNHEY; CDR2 reads SMNVEV (reference sequence). This CDR3 is built from 15 residues. V was cut by 5 bases and J by 6 bases, with 20 bases left in between. The data belong to a study of shared clonotypes between healthy human individuals. Study as a whole: Per donor, three plates held CD4 naive cells, three held CD4 memory, two held CD8 naive and one held CD8 memory. Study-wide points: The sharing of 5% to 6.5% of naive CD4 clonotypes was seen across a handful of donors. In general, naive subsets displayed greater estimated richness than memory subsets did.

Naive CD8 cells comprised CD45RO-negative, CCR7-positively selected cells, excluding terminally differentiated effector memory CD45RA+ cells. The method was immunoSEQ multiplex PCR; TCRdb's version includes in-frame clones alone and lacks a portion of them. Found here are roughly 590,000 clones, around 95% of them singletons; the top ten hold 0.095% to 0.12%. Specimen: naive CD8+ T cells sorted from blood. The chain couples TRBV27 to TRBJ2-7; D unclear. This clonotype was obtained from a woman aged 30 to 39 in good health. The CDR3 coding sequence is TGTGCCAGCAGTCTCCGAGCGTTCGGTACGGGCGAGCAGTACTTC. Translated: CASSLRAFGTGEQYF.